This T cell receptor (beta chain) emerged from a study of radiation and T cells in renal cell carcinoma. The study, taken as a whole, reports: In blood, top tumor clones expanded by 2 weeks, shrinking by 4.

CDR1 is ENHRY and CDR2 is SYGVKD in the germline V gene. CDR3 length equals 14 residues. V was shortened by 6 bases and J by 5 bases, with 17 bases between the two germline ends. Described time point: baseline pretreatment blood. Specified treatment: 15 Gy SBRT to primary tumor, nephrectomy 4 weeks later. On this clone: Its specificity is unknown.

The repertoire was sequenced with immunoSEQ multiplex PCR; TCRdb's copy has only in-frame clones and lacks some. Here the sample spans about 22,000 clones, 80% being singletons. The receptor was isolated from a man between 60 and 75 years old with renal cell carcinoma. The sample here was blood, taken from a patient whose treatment included radiotherapy and nephrectomy. This chain uses TRBV10-3 with TRBJ2-7; D might be TRBD1 (6 bases). CDR3 amino acids: CAISGTSSTNEQYF. CDR3 nucleotides: TGTGCCATCAGCGGGACATCCTCTACCAACGAGCAGTACTTC.